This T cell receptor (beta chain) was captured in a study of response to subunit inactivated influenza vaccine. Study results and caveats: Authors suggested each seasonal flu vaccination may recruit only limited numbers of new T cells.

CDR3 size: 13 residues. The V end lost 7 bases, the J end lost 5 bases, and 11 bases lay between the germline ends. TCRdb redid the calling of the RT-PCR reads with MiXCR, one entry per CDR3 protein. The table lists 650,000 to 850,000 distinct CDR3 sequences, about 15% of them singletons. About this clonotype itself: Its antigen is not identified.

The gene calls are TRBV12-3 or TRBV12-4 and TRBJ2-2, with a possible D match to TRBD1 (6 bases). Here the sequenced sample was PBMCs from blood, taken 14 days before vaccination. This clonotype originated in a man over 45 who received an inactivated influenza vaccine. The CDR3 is CASTLQGTGELFF. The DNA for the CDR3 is TGTGCCAGCACTCTACAGGGTACCGGGGAGCTGTTTTTT.